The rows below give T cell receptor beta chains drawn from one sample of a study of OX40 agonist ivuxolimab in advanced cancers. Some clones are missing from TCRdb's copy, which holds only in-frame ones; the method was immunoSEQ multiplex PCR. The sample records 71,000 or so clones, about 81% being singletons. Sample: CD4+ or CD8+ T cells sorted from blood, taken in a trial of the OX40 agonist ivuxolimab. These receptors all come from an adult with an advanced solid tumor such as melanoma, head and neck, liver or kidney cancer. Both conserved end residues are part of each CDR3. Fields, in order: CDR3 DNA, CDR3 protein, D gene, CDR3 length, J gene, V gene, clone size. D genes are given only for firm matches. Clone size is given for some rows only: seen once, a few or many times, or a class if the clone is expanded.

CDR3 DNA: TGTGCCAGCAGGGGGACAGGACATACCTACGAGCAGTACTTC
CDR3 protein: CASRGTGHTYEQYF
D gene: TRBD1
CDR3 length: 14
J gene: TRBJ2-7
V gene: TRBV6-1
clone size: NA

CDR3 DNA: TGCGCCAGCAGCCAAGGCGGGACAGGGGCCTCTGGAAACACCATATATTTT
CDR3 protein: CASSQGGTGASGNTIYF
D gene: TRBD1
CDR3 length: 17
J gene: TRBJ1-3
V gene: TRBV4-3
clone size: NA

CDR3 DNA: TGTGCCAGCAGCTCCTCCCGACAGGCCGAAGCTTTCTTT
CDR3 protein: CASSSSRQAEAFF
D gene: NA
CDR3 length: 13
J gene: TRBJ1-1
V gene: TRBV7-2
clone size: NA

CDR3 DNA: TGCGCCAGCAGCTTACAGGGGGGCTCCTACAATGAGCAGTTCTTC
CDR3 protein: CASSLQGGSYNEQFF
D gene: TRBD1
CDR3 length: 15
J gene: TRBJ2-1
V gene: TRBV5-1
clone size: NA

CDR3 DNA: TGTGCCAGCACTAAAGCGCGAGCGGTGGACCCCACAGATACGCAGTATTTT
CDR3 protein: CASTKARAVDPTDTQYF
D gene: NA
CDR3 length: 17
J gene: TRBJ2-3
V gene: TRBV2
clone size: NA

CDR3 DNA: TGTGCCAGCAGTAACTGGGACAGGGTGTGGGAGCAGTACTTC
CDR3 protein: CASSNWDRVWEQYF
D gene: TRBD1
CDR3 length: 14
J gene: TRBJ2-7
V gene: TRBV6-5
clone size: NA

CDR3 DNA: TGTGCCAGCAGCTTTCGGGGGCAGGGATTAGAGACCCAGTACTTC
CDR3 protein: CASSFRGQGLETQYF
D gene: NA
CDR3 length: 15
J gene: TRBJ2-5
V gene: TRBV5-8
clone size: NA

CDR3 DNA: TGTGCCAGCAGTGATGCGGCTCCCTATAATTCACCCCTCCACTTT
CDR3 protein: CASSDAAPYNSPLHF
D gene: NA
CDR3 length: 15
J gene: TRBJ1-6
V gene: TRBV6-1
clone size: NA

CDR3 DNA: TGCGCCAGCAGCCATCTACTAGCGGGAGAAGTGAGCGAGCAGTACTTC
CDR3 protein: CASSHLLAGEVSEQYF
D gene: TRBD2
CDR3 length: 16
J gene: TRBJ2-7
V gene: TRBV4-3
clone size: once

CDR3 DNA: TGTGCCAGCAGCGCCGGACTTGACACCGGGGAGCTGTTTTTT
CDR3 protein: CASSAGLDTGELFF
D gene: NA
CDR3 length: 14
J gene: TRBJ2-2
V gene: TRBV5-4
clone size: NA

CDR3 DNA: TGTGCCAGCAGTGGGACAGGTTTAAATTGGGCTTTCTTT
CDR3 protein: CASSGTGLNWAFF
D gene: TRBD1
CDR3 length: 13
J gene: TRBJ1-1
V gene: TRBV6-1
clone size: NA

CDR3 DNA: TGTGCCAGCAGTCACCCCGGGACTAGTATTACCGGGGAGCTGTTTTTT
CDR3 protein: CASSHPGTSITGELFF
D gene: TRBD2
CDR3 length: 16
J gene: TRBJ2-2
V gene: TRBV6-6
clone size: few

CDR3 DNA: TGTGCCAGCAGCTTCGGACAGGGCGCTGGAAACACCATATATTTT
CDR3 protein: CASSFGQGAGNTIYF
D gene: TRBD1
CDR3 length: 15
J gene: TRBJ1-3
V gene: TRBV7-9
clone size: NA

CDR3 DNA: TGCGCCAGCAGCCAGAGGCCGGATGGGAACACTGAAGCTTTCTTT
CDR3 protein: CASSQRPDGNTEAFF
D gene: NA
CDR3 length: 15
J gene: TRBJ1-1
V gene: TRBV10-1
clone size: once

CDR3 DNA: TGTGCCAGCAGTCGAGCGGGGGCCTACGAGCAGTACTTC
CDR3 protein: CASSRAGAYEQYF
D gene: TRBD2
CDR3 length: 13
J gene: TRBJ2-7
V gene: TRBV25-1
clone size: few

CDR3 DNA: TGCGCCAGCAGCCGAGACCGAACAGGGGCTGAAGCTTTCTTT
CDR3 protein: CASSRDRTGAEAFF
D gene: TRBD1
CDR3 length: 14
J gene: TRBJ1-1
V gene: TRBV4-3
clone size: NA

CDR3 DNA: TGTGCCAGCAGCGTAGGGAGGTCCAACGGGGGGCTGGACGAGCAGTACTTC
CDR3 protein: CASSVGRSNGGLDEQYF
D gene: NA
CDR3 length: 17
J gene: TRBJ2-7
V gene: TRBV9
clone size: NA

CDR3 DNA: TGTGCCAGTCTGGGGGGAAGGAACACTGAAGCTTTCTTT
CDR3 protein: CASLGGRNTEAFF
D gene: NA
CDR3 length: 13
J gene: TRBJ1-1
V gene: TRBV2
clone size: NA

CDR3 DNA: TGTGCCAGCAGCCGGATAAGCGGTTACAATGAGCAGTTCTTC
CDR3 protein: CASSRISGYNEQFF
D gene: NA
CDR3 length: 14
J gene: TRBJ2-1
V gene: TRBV7-9
clone size: NA

CDR3 DNA: TGTGCCACCAGCAGCGAAGGGGTCTCCTACGAGCAGTACTTC
CDR3 protein: CATSSEGVSYEQYF
D gene: NA
CDR3 length: 14
J gene: TRBJ2-7
V gene: TRBV15
clone size: NA

CDR3 DNA: TGTGCCAGTAGTAACCCAACGACTAGCGAGGTAGATACGCAGTATTTT
CDR3 protein: CASSNPTTSEVDTQYF
D gene: TRBD2
CDR3 length: 16
J gene: TRBJ2-3
V gene: TRBV19
clone size: NA

CDR3 DNA: TGTGCCAGCCAAACCGGAGAGAGGGGGATGGGACAGCCCCAGCATTTT
CDR3 protein: CASQTGERGMGQPQHF
D gene: NA
CDR3 length: 16
J gene: TRBJ1-5
V gene: TRBV19
clone size: few

CDR3 DNA: TGTGCCAGCAGCTTAGACAGATACTCTGGAAACACCATATATTTT
CDR3 protein: CASSLDRYSGNTIYF
D gene: NA
CDR3 length: 15
J gene: TRBJ1-3
V gene: TRBV7-9
clone size: NA

CDR3 DNA: TGTGCCAGCAGTTACAATCTGGGGGAGCAGTACTTC
CDR3 protein: CASSYNLGEQYF
D gene: NA
CDR3 length: 12
J gene: TRBJ2-7
V gene: TRBV6-5
clone size: NA

CDR3 DNA: TGTGCCAGCAGTTGGACAGGGGACCAAGAGACCCAGTACTTC
CDR3 protein: CASSWTGDQETQYF
D gene: TRBD1
CDR3 length: 14
J gene: TRBJ2-5
V gene: TRBV27
clone size: NA

CDR3 DNA: TGTGCCAGCAGCGGGGGACAGGGGGTTGTTTTCTTT
CDR3 protein: CASSGGQGVVFF
D gene: TRBD1
CDR3 length: 12
J gene: TRBJ1-1
V gene: TRBV9
clone size: few

CDR3 DNA: TGTGCCAGCAGTCCACTAGCCAAAAACATTCAGTACTTC
CDR3 protein: CASSPLAKNIQYF
D gene: NA
CDR3 length: 13
J gene: TRBJ2-4
V gene: TRBV27
clone size: NA

CDR3 DNA: TGCGCCAGCAGCTCGGCCATAGGATTGGATACGCAGTATTTT
CDR3 protein: CASSSAIGLDTQYF
D gene: NA
CDR3 length: 14
J gene: TRBJ2-3
V gene: TRBV4-1
clone size: NA

CDR3 DNA: TGTGCCAGCAGGCCGCGCCAGGGGAACTATGGCTACACCTTC
CDR3 protein: CASRPRQGNYGYTF
D gene: NA
CDR3 length: 14
J gene: TRBJ1-2
V gene: TRBV28
clone size: few

CDR3 DNA: TGCAGCGTTGAAGGCCAGGGGGGACAGAACACTGAAGCTTTCTTT
CDR3 protein: CSVEGQGGQNTEAFF
D gene: TRBD1
CDR3 length: 15
J gene: TRBJ1-1
V gene: TRBV29-1
clone size: NA

CDR3 DNA: TGTGCCAGCAGCTTGAGGGGACAGGGTAACTATGGCTACACCTTC
CDR3 protein: CASSLRGQGNYGYTF
D gene: TRBD1
CDR3 length: 15
J gene: TRBJ1-2
V gene: TRBV4-2
clone size: NA

CDR3 DNA: TGCGCCAGCAGCTTGGAGGGGCAGTACGAGCAGTACTTC
CDR3 protein: CASSLEGQYEQYF
D gene: NA
CDR3 length: 13
J gene: TRBJ2-7
V gene: TRBV5-1
clone size: NA

CDR3 DNA: TGTGCCAGCAGCCCGGACAGGGGTCCCCTCAGGGGGGCCAACGTCCTGACTTTC
CDR3 protein: CASSPDRGPLRGANVLTF
D gene: TRBD1
CDR3 length: 18
J gene: TRBJ2-6
V gene: TRBV11-3
clone size: NA

CDR3 DNA: TGCGCCAGCAGCTTTAGCGGGGGGGCCACCGGGGAGCTGTTTTTT
CDR3 protein: CASSFSGGATGELFF
D gene: TRBD2
CDR3 length: 15
J gene: TRBJ2-2
V gene: TRBV5-1
clone size: few

CDR3 DNA: TGTGCCATCAGTGAGCGAGACAGGGGAAATGGGCCCCAGCATTTT
CDR3 protein: CAISERDRGNGPQHF
D gene: TRBD1
CDR3 length: 15
J gene: TRBJ1-5
V gene: TRBV10-3
clone size: NA

CDR3 DNA: TGCAGCGTTCTTGGGTCTAGCGGGAGCACTGAGCAGTTCTTC
CDR3 protein: CSVLGSSGSTEQFF
D gene: TRBD2
CDR3 length: 14
J gene: TRBJ2-1
V gene: TRBV29-1
clone size: NA

CDR3 DNA: TGTGCCAGCAGTCCAAGCGGGACTAATGAGCAGTTCTTC
CDR3 protein: CASSPSGTNEQFF
D gene: TRBD2
CDR3 length: 13
J gene: TRBJ2-1
V gene: TRBV7-3
clone size: NA

CDR3 DNA: TGTGCCATCAGTCTCCTCCCCCTTCGGCGCGACGCTTTCTTT
CDR3 protein: CAISLLPLRRDAFF
D gene: NA
CDR3 length: 14
J gene: TRBJ1-1
V gene: TRBV10-3
clone size: NA

CDR3 DNA: TGTGCCATCAGTGAGCCCCCCCCAGGGTCTGGAAACACCATATATTTT
CDR3 protein: CAISEPPPGSGNTIYF
D gene: NA
CDR3 length: 16
J gene: TRBJ1-3
V gene: TRBV10-3
clone size: NA

CDR3 DNA: TGTGCCAGTAATTCTCAGCCCCAGCATTTT
CDR3 protein: CASNSQPQHF
D gene: NA
CDR3 length: 10
J gene: TRBJ1-5
V gene: TRBV19
clone size: many

CDR3 DNA: TGTGCCAGCAGCTGGGAGCCGCTCTCAGGACAGCGTTTTGATACGCAGTATTTT
CDR3 protein: CASSWEPLSGQRFDTQYF
D gene: NA
CDR3 length: 18
J gene: TRBJ2-3
V gene: TRBV7-2
clone size: NA

CDR3 DNA: TGTGCCAGCAGCTTCACGGGGCGAGGTGAAAAACTGTTTTTT
CDR3 protein: CASSFTGRGEKLFF
D gene: NA
CDR3 length: 14
J gene: TRBJ1-4
V gene: TRBV5-6
clone size: NA

CDR3 DNA: TGTGCCAGCAGTGACAGGGCAGTCTCTGGAAACACCATATATTTT
CDR3 protein: CASSDRAVSGNTIYF
D gene: NA
CDR3 length: 15
J gene: TRBJ1-3
V gene: TRBV2
clone size: once

CDR3 DNA: TGTGCCAGCTCACCACGGGGACAGGCCAATCAGCCCCAGCATTTT
CDR3 protein: CASSPRGQANQPQHF
D gene: TRBD1
CDR3 length: 15
J gene: TRBJ1-5
V gene: TRBV18
clone size: NA

CDR3 DNA: TGTGCCAGCAGCCAACAGGGAGGCTCTAATTCACCCCTCCACTTT
CDR3 protein: CASSQQGGSNSPLHF
D gene: NA
CDR3 length: 15
J gene: TRBJ1-6
V gene: TRBV2
clone size: NA

CDR3 DNA: TGTGCCAGCAGCTTAGAGTTGGGTCGGGGTAATTTAGGGGAGACCCAGTACTTC
CDR3 protein: CASSLELGRGNLGETQYF
D gene: NA
CDR3 length: 18
J gene: TRBJ2-5
V gene: TRBV11-2
clone size: NA

CDR3 DNA: TGTGCCAGCACCGTCCGCCCGGAATATGGCTACACCTTC
CDR3 protein: CASTVRPEYGYTF
D gene: NA
CDR3 length: 13
J gene: TRBJ1-2
V gene: TRBV14
clone size: NA

CDR3 DNA: TGTGCCAGCAAACAGGGCGACACAGATACGCAGTATTTT
CDR3 protein: CASKQGDTDTQYF
D gene: NA
CDR3 length: 13
J gene: TRBJ2-3
V gene: TRBV2
clone size: NA

CDR3 DNA: TGTGCCAGCAGCCGGGACAGCACAGATACGCAGTATTTT
CDR3 protein: CASSRDSTDTQYF
D gene: NA
CDR3 length: 13
J gene: TRBJ2-3
V gene: TRBV7-2
clone size: NA

CDR3 DNA: TGTGCCAGCAGCTTAGCACAACCCCGACAGGGGGCTGTATCAGATACGCAGTATTTT
CDR3 protein: CASSLAQPRQGAVSDTQYF
D gene: TRBD1
CDR3 length: 19
J gene: TRBJ2-3
V gene: TRBV7-9
clone size: NA

CDR3 DNA: TGTGCCAGCAGTGAATTTCCCGGGACAGGTAGGGGTGGCTACACCTTC
CDR3 protein: CASSEFPGTGRGGYTF
D gene: TRBD1
CDR3 length: 16
J gene: TRBJ1-2
V gene: TRBV6-1
clone size: NA